The 18 T cell receptor beta chains below come from one sample, sequenced in a study of T cell repertoires in cytomegalovirus infection. TCRdb re-derived calls from the reads in MiXCR, one entry per CDR3 protein. Of around 440,000 distinct CDR3 sequences listed, 10% to 12% are singletons. The specimen sequenced was PBMCs. These receptors were obtained from a human donor in good health (CMV status not recorded). Some clones in this sample may be carry-over from other donors' samples.

This clonotype was detected ten times or more. The chain recombines TRBV7-9 with TRBJ2-5; 8 bases align to TRBD1. With V trimmed by 2 bases and J by 3 bases, 8 bases remained unmatched. CDR3 length equals 16 residues. CDR1 and CDR2 (germline): SEHNR, FQNEAQ (reference sequence). CDR3 DNA: TGTGCCAGCAGCTTATGGCGGGTACAGGGGGAAGAGACCCAGTACTTC. Its protein is CASSLWRVQGEETQYF.

This clonotype was counted at least ten times. The junction shows a germline mismatch at one end, possibly a read error. The J gene is TRBJ2-3, the V gene TRBV20-1; 8 nucleotides match TRBD2. Germline CDR1 reads DFQATT; CDR2 reads SNEGSKA (reference sequence). The CDR3 sequence is 13 residues long. Here the CDR3 DNA reads TGTGGTGAAGCGGGGGAAAACACAGATACGCAGTATTTT. Its protein product is CGEAGENTDTQYF.

This clonotype was detected ten times or more. V usage is TRBV7-2 and J usage is TRBJ1-1; the D gene is possibly TRBD1 (5 bases). Germline CDR1 reads SGHTA; CDR2 reads FQGNSA. This CDR3 spans 12 amino acids. V was shortened by 4 bases and J by 4 bases, with 7 bases between the two germline ends. CDR3 nucleotide sequence: TGTGCCAGCAGCTGGGGCGGCACTGAAGCTTTCTTT. This gives the protein CASSWGGTEAFF.

This clonotype was detected a few times. The V and J genes are TRBV5-4 and TRBJ2-5; TRBD2 matches 9 bases. This CDR3 has 15 residues. CDR1 is SGHNT, CDR2 YYREEE, per germline (reference sequence). Trimming took 3 bases from V and 5 from J; bases not matched to a gene: 8. The CDR3 is CASSSLTSGPETQYF. CDR3 in DNA: TGTGCCAGCAGCTCGTTGACTAGCGGCCCCGAGACCCAGTACTTC.

This clonotype was counted ten times or more. The genes are TRBV6-1 and TRBJ2-7, with D unclear. The CDR3 runs 11 residues. V was cut by 8 bases and J by 3 bases, with 8 bases left in between. The germline V gene has CDR1 MNHNS and CDR2 SASEGT. In nucleotides, the CDR3 is TGTGCCAGCGCCGATTTCTACGAGCAGTACTTC. Translation gives CASADFYEQYF.

In this sample, this clonotype turned up many times. V is TRBV7-2 and J is TRBJ1-2; D might be TRBD1 (6 bases). Deletions cut 6 bases from V and 4 bases from J, with 18 bases between. CDR3 length: 15 amino acids. CDR1 is SGHTA, CDR2 FQGNSA, per germline. CDR3: CASRPEQGGSYGYTF. CDR3 bases: TGTGCCAGCAGACCTGAACAGGGTGGGAGCTATGGCTACACCTTC.

This clonotype was counted at least ten times. V usage is TRBV24-1 and J usage is TRBJ1-2, with 7 bases lining up with TRBD1. Trimming took 4 bases from V and 7 from J; bases not matched to a gene: 2. Germline V gene lookup returns CDR1 KGHDR and CDR2 SFDVKD. The CDR3 length is 12 residues. The CDR3: CATSEQGVGYTF. The CDR3 coding sequence is TGTGCCACCAGTGAGCAGGGGGTTGGCTACACCTTC.

This clonotype was counted between two and nine times. The genes are TRBV28 and TRBJ1-5; D may be TRBD1 (6 bases). This CDR3 spans 16 amino acids. Trimming stripped 5 bases from V and 1 base from J, with 15 bases between. From germline, CDR1 is MDHEN and CDR2 SYDVKM. CDR3 in amino acids: CASSPRGDISNQPQHF. CDR3 nucleotide sequence: TGTGCCAGCAGTCCGAGGGGGGACATAAGCAATCAGCCCCAGCATTTT.

At least ten counts were recorded for this clonotype. The V call is TRBV5-1, the J call TRBJ2-7; 11 bases agree with TRBD2. V shed 4 bases, J shed 3 bases, and the junction held 3 bases outside the gene matches. Germline V CDR1 and CDR2: SGHRS, YFSETQ. This CDR3 contains 14 residues. This CDR3 reads CASSTGLADYEQYF. The DNA for the CDR3 is TGCGCCAGCAGCACGGGACTAGCGGACTACGAGCAGTACTTC.

The CDR3 protein is CATPSGRENTGELFF. In nucleotides, the CDR3 is TGCGCCACCCCCTCTGGGCGGGAGAACACCGGGGAGCTGTTTTTT. The V gene is TRBV5-1, the J gene TRBJ2-2, with D perhaps TRBD2 (6 bases). The CDR3 is made up of 15 amino acids. Trimming left V 9 bases short and J 1 base short, with 16 bases between. CDR1 is SGHRS and CDR2 is YFSETQ in the germline V gene.

This clonotype appeared many times. The chain combines TRBV10-3 with TRBJ2-4; D is undetermined. Trimming removed 0 bases at V and 8 bases at J, with 2 bases between. The CDR3 has 11 amino acids. Germline V CDR1 and CDR2: ENHRY, SYGVKD. CDR3 protein: CAISESDIQYF. CDR3 DNA sequence: TGTGCCATCAGTGAGTCTGACATTCAGTACTTC.

CDR3 DNA sequence: TGCGCCAGCAGCTTGGACAGGTTCGAGACCCAGTACTTC. Translating it yields CASSLDRFETQYF. The chain links TRBV5-1 to TRBJ2-5; the D gene is possibly TRBD1 (5 bases). V was shortened by 0 bases and J by 5 bases, with 8 bases between the two germline ends. Germline V lookup: CDR1 SGHRS, CDR2 YFSETQ. The CDR3 is made up of 13 amino acids.

This clonotype showed up many times. The genes are TRBV10-3 and TRBJ2-2, with 8 bases matching TRBD1. The CDR3 extends over 13 amino acids. The V segment lost 10 bases and the J segment 5 bases; nucleotides outside the gene matches: 6. Germline CDR1 and CDR2: ENHRY and SYGVKD. CDR3 residues: CATTGVGTGELFF. The DNA for the CDR3 is TGTGCCACGACAGGGGTCGGGACCGGGGAGCTGTTTTTT.

This clonotype came up a few times. The chain is built from TRBV19 and TRBJ1-3, with 9 bases that match TRBD1. Per the germline V gene, CDR1 is LNHDA and CDR2 is SQIVND (reference sequence). The trim removed 7 bases at V and 2 bases at J, leaving 12 bases unmatched. The CDR3 is 17 amino acids. Here the CDR3 reads CASMRGTGGSPGNTIYF. The CDR3 bases are TGTGCCAGTATGAGGGGAACAGGGGGCTCCCCTGGAAACACCATATATTTT.

The chain carries TRBV10-3 and TRBJ1-2; D is perhaps TRBD1 (6 bases). CDR3 length: 13 amino acids. V was cut by 4 bases and J by 8 bases, with 14 bases left in between. From germline, CDR1 is ENHRY and CDR2 SYGVKD. In DNA, the CDR3 is TGTGCCATCAGTGGCGGGACATTGAACGGCTACACCTTC. Protein: CAISGGTLNGYTF.

V and J are TRBV14 and TRBJ1-2; D gene unclear. The CDR3 sequence is 13 residues long. The germline V and J ends were trimmed by 2 bases and 7 bases, with 11 bases remaining between them. Per germline, CDR1 SGHDN and CDR2 FVKESK. This chain's CDR3 is CASSQLLTGGYTF. In DNA form, the CDR3 reads TGTGCCAGCAGCCAACTCCTAACGGGTGGCTACACCTTC.

This clonotype occurred a few times. The junction does not match germline at one end; this may be a read error. This sequence joins TRBV29-1 and TRBJ2-5; 7 bases line up with TRBD1. In germline, CDR1 is SQVTM, CDR2 ANQGSEA. The CDR3 is made up of 12 amino acids. CDR3 in amino acids: CSVNRGQGTQYF. The CDR3 nucleotides are TGCAGCGTTAACAGGGGCCAAGGGACCCAGTACTTC.

In its sample, this clonotype was seen a few times. The V gene is TRBV11-2, the J gene TRBJ2-5; TRBD1 matches at 7 bases. With V trimmed by 5 bases and J by 1 base, 4 bases remained unmatched. CDR3 length equals 14 residues. The germline V gene encodes CDR1 SGHAT and CDR2 FQNNGV. The CDR3 reads CASSGTDPQETQYF. The CDR3 region has the DNA TGTGCCAGCAGCGGGACAGACCCCCAAGAGACCCAGTACTTC. The full variable domain, its missing parts supplied by reference TRBV11-2 and TRBJ2-5, is EAGVAQSPRYKIIEKRQSVAFWCNPISGHATLYWYQQILGQGPKLLIQFQNNGVVDDSQLPKDRFSAERLKGVDSTLKIQPAKLEDSAVYLCASSGTDPQETQYFGPGTRLLVL.